This T cell receptor (beta chain) was found in a study of vaccination and CD4 T cells after COVID-19. Remarks on this clonotype: Antigen specificity is unknown.

Oncomine TCR Beta short-read sequencing was applied to DNA from cultured CD4+ T cells. TCRdb reprocessed the PCR reads via MiXCR and lists one record per CDR3 protein. This table has approximately 4,000 distinct CDR3 sequences, about 71% appearing once. Treatment of the sample: approximately nine-day PBMC culture with coronavirus spike peptide pools or control peptides (ViraFEST assay). CD4+ T-cell collection from the unexposed donor predated the COVID-19 pandemic (2011-2018). The V gene end was trimmed by 4 bases and the J gene end by 5 bases; junction bases not matched to a gene: 5. Germline V gives CDR1 LNHDA, CDR2 SQIVND (reference sequence). This CDR3 region has 15 residues.

The sample consisted of CD4+ T cells from blood, cultured in vitro. V gene TRBV19 combines with J gene TRBJ1-2; 12 bases align to TRBD1. The sequence was obtained from a human donor in good health. DNA of the CDR3: TGTGCCAGTAGTACCCAGGGACAGGGGGCGTATGGCTACACCTTC. Translation gives CASSTQGQGAYGYTF.